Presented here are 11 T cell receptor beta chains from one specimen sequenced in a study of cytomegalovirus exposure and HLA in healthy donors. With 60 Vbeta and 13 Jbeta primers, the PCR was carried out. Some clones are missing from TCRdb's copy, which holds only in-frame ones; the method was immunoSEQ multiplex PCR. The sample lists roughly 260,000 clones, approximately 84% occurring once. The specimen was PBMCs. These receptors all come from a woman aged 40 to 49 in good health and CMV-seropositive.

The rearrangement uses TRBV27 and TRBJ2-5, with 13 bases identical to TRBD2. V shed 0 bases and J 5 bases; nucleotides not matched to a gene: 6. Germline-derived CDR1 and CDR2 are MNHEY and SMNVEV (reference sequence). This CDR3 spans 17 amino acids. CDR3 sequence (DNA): TGTGCCAGCAGTTTATCGATAGGACTAGCGGGAGTGGAGACCCAGTACTTC. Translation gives CASSLSIGLAGVETQYF.

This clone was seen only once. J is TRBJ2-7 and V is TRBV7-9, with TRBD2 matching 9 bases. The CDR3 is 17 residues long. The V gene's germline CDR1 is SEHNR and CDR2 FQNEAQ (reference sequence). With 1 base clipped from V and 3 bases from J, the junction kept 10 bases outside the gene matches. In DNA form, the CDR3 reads TGTGCCAGCAGCTTAGGAGGTAGCGGGAGAGGTAACTACGAGCAGTACTTC. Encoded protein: CASSLGGSGRGNYEQYF.

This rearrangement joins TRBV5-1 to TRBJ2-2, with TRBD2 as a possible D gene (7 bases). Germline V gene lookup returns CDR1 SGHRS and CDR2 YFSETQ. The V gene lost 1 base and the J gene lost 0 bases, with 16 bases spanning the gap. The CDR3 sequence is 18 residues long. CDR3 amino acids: CASSLKGGFSANTGELFF. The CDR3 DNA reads TGCGCCAGCAGCTTGAAGGGGGGGTTCTCGGCGAACACCGGGGAGCTGTTTTTT.

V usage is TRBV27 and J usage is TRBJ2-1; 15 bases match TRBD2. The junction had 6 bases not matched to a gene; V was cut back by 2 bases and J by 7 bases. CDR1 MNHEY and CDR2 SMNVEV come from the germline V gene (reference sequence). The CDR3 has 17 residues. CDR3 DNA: TGTGCCAGCAGTTTAAGGGGACTAGCGGGAGGTTGGAATGAGCAGTTCTTC. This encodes CASSLRGLAGGWNEQFF.

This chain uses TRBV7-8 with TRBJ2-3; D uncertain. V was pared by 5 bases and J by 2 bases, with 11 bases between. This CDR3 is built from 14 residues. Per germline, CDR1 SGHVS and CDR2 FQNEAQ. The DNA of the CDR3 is TGTGCCAGCAGCACAAGAGGAGACACAGATACGCAGTATTTT. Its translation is CASSTRGDTDTQYF.

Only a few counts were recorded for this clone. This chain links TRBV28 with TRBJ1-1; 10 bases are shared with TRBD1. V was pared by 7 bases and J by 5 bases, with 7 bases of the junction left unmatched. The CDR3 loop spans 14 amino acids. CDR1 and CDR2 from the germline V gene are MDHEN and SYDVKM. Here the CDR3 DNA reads TGTGCCAGCACTAGGGACAGGGGAGGGACTGAAGCTTTCTTT. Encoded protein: CASTRDRGGTEAFF.

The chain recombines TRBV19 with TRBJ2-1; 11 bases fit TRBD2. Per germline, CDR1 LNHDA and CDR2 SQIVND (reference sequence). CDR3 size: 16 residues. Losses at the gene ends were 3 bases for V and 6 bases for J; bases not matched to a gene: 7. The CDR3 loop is CASSILTSGTVNEQFF. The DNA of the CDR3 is TGTGCCAGTAGTATCCTGACTAGCGGGACGGTCAATGAGCAGTTCTTC.

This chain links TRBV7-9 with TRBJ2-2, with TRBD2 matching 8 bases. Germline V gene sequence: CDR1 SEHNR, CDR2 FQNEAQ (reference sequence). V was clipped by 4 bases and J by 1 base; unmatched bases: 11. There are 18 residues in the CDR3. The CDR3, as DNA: TGTGCCAGCAGCTCTGGAGGGGAAAGCGGGGGGAACACCGGGGAGCTGTTTTTT. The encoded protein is CASSSGGESGGNTGELFF.

CDR3 sequence (DNA): TGTGCCAGCAGCAGAACTAGCGGGAGAGTAATCGAGCAGTACTTC. This sequence encodes CASSRTSGRVIEQYF. This chain links TRBV27 with TRBJ2-5, with TRBD2 matching over 11 bases. The J call could be wrong; TRBJ2-7 is a better fit for the DNA end. CDR3 size: 15 residues. The germline gives CDR1 MNHEY, CDR2 SMNVEV (reference sequence).

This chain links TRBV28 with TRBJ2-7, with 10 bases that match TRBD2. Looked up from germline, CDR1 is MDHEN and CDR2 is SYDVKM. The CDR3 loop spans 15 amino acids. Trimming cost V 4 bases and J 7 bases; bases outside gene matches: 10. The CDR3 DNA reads TGTGCCAGCAGTTCTTCACTAGCGGGATTGAAAGAGCAGTACTTC. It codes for CASSSSLAGLKEQYF.

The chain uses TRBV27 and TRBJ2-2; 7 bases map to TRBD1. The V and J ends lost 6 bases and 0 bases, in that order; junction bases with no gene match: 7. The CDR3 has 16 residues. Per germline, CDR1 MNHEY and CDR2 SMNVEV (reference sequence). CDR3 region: CASRSWTGSNTGELFF. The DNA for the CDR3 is TGTGCCAGCAGAAGCTGGACAGGATCGAACACCGGGGAGCTGTTTTTT.